This T cell receptor beta chain was identified during a study of blood T cell repertoires in COVID-19 (dated by TCRdb to between 2020 and 2021). Study-level background: Collaborator samples came from the United States, Italy and Spain and covered acute and convalescent phases of COVID-19. The prospective study material was composed of cDNA or gDNA derived from T cells, B-cell-depleted T cells, or PBMCs. Subjects who had been exposed to COVID-19, were actively infected with it, or had recovered from it provided the deeply sampled blood TCRbeta repertoires that made up the dataset. The repertoires were released in a freely available public database meant as a resource for research on the immune response to SARS-CoV-2. Samples were obtained from the ongoing ImmuneRACE study (first 160 participants) and from 1,000 to 1,500 subjects provided by 6 global collaborators. Sample metadata almost always included a de-identified subject ID, COVID-19 status, age in years and sex. Where available, HLA class I and class II types were taken from metadata supplied by the sample provider and were not determined by assay-based typing.

Participants in the prospective study were aged about 18 to 95 years, lived in 20 to 30 United States geographic areas, and enrolled through a virtual design. In the prospective study, cohorts were assigned on the basis of participant-reported clinical history obtained from a screening survey and a study questionnaire. Recovered participants in ImmuneRACE Cohort 3 were defined by two consecutive negative NP/OP PCR tests, clearance by a healthcare professional, or resolution of symptoms. In the prospective study, mobile phlebotomists collected whole blood, serum and a nasopharyngeal or oropharyngeal swab from each participant. Participants in the prospective study had the option to provide additional blood draws and questionnaires over an approximately two-month period. Before DNA extraction, blood samples from the prospective study were shipped at room temperature or frozen. The V end gives up 3 bases and the J end 3 bases, leaving 9 bases in the junction not matched to a gene. The CDR3 holds 16 amino acids from the cysteine to the phenylalanine. The kept DNA is CDR3 alone, 48 bases in frame from the first base. Sequences SQVTM (CDR1) and ANQGSEA (CDR2) are obtained from the germline V gene.

What the work shows at the level of the full study, not this receptor alone: The quantity of clinical and demographic metadata differed by source and by participant and was supplied without curation.

On this clone: The clone's antigen remains unknown. No base quality information exists; no much larger clone differs at one position.

TCRbeta CDR3 regions were amplified from genomic DNA by means of the immunoSEQ Assay, a bias-controlled multiplex PCR. As for the authors' bioinformatics: Within the assay, amplification of reference gene primers was used to estimate how many nucleated cells each sample contained. To quantify the absolute abundance of each unique TCRbeta CDR3 rearrangement, sequence reads were collapsed and filtered. Productive Simpson clonality was computed per sample as the square root of Simpson's diversity index over productive rearrangements. In its TCRdb copy, this immuneACCESS table keeps in-frame sequences only and misses some clones. Where compared with another copy, unresolved V genes explain less than half of these, and the others have no known cause. Clone size and V and J calls were adopted from that table, with D and trimming inferred from the DNA. This sample comprises roughly 140,000 clones, around 87% of them detected only once. The ten largest clones capture roughly 12% of the sample.

The chain couples TRBV29-1 to TRBJ2-5, and TRBD2 matches 11 of the central bases. The source material was PBMCs or T cells enriched from blood (not recorded which). This receptor was taken from a man between 60 and 75 years old who had recovered from COVID-19. The CDR3 in this case is CSVEAVAGGNKETQYF. The DNA reads TGCAGCGTTGAGGCCGTAGCGGGGGGGAACAAAGAGACCCAGTACTTC.